Given below is one TCR beta chain in context. The antigen is not known. The data derive from a study of T-cell memory formation after mild COVID-19. Study-level points and caveats: Confirmation of SARS-CoV-2 specificity was lacking for second-wave clones peaking day 37. For contracting clones, CD4+ ones sat mainly in CM and EM, CD8+ in EMRA.

CDR1 and CDR2 from the germline V gene are SGHTA and FQGNSA. The CDR3 extends over 14 amino acids. Trimming removed 2 bases at V and 6 bases at J, with 11 bases between. 5'RACE with constant-segment primers built TCRalpha and TCRbeta cDNA libraries with UMIs. TCRdb processed the 5' RACE reads anew with MiXCR; each CDR3 protein has one entry. The table records 350,000 to 450,000 distinct CDR3 sequences, approximately 24% of them present only once. The TCR was taken from an adult woman who had mild COVID-19 (a few samples of this study predate the infection). Cell type and time point are not known. This chain connects TRBV7-2 to TRBJ2-1, with unresolved D. Sequencing was performed on PBMCs or a T cell subset sorted from them (not recorded which). The CDR3 here is CASSLSKLVNEQFF. The CDR3 DNA is TGTGCCAGCAGCTTATCTAAATTAGTCAATGAGCAGTTCTTC.